These 19 T cell receptor beta chains share one sample of origin, sequenced in a study of breast tumors, draining lymph nodes, adjacent tissues. The lymph nodes were axillary draining lymph nodes from breast cancer patients. Using its own MiXCR run on the multiplex PCR reads, TCRdb lists one record per CDR3 protein. The repertoire holds 150,000 to 200,000 distinct CDR3 sequences, with about 33% as singletons. Sequencing used axillary lymph node tissue. The receptor source for this set is a female donor with breast cancer. Some clones in this sample may be carry-over from other donors' samples.

On this clonotype itself: A read error may account for a junction end that differs from germline. The J gene is TRBJ1-5, the V gene TRBV12-3 or TRBV12-4; weak D call: TRBD1 (5 bases). This CDR3 has 13 amino acids. DNA for the CDR3: TGTGCCAGCAGCTTAGGGGAGGGGAAGCCCCAGCATTTT. Translating it yields CASSLGEGKPQHF.

At least ten counts were recorded for this clonotype. The chain links TRBV7-2 to TRBJ2-1, with 9 bases lining up with TRBD1. CDR1 and CDR2 from the germline V gene are SGHTA and FQGNSA. CDR3 size: 13 residues. Trimming at V came to 5 bases and at J to 10 bases, leaving 6 bases not matched to a gene. The CDR3 sequence is CASSPWTGAEQFF. CDR3 DNA sequence: TGTGCCAGCAGCCCGTGGACAGGGGCCGAGCAGTTCTTC. Full variable domain (remainder filled in from reference TRBV7-2 and TRBJ2-1): GAGVSQSPSNKVTEKGKDVELRCDPISGHTALYWYRQSLGQGLEFLIYFQGNSAPDKSGLPSDRFSAERTGGSVSTLTIQRTQQEDSAVYLCASSPWTGAEQFFGPGTRLTVL.

Remarks on this clonotype: Its ends do not fully match the called genes, so a read error is possible. This chain uses TRBV5-6 with TRBJ2-3, with a tentative D call TRBD2 (5 bases). This CDR3 comprises 15 residues. Germline loops: CDR1 SGHDT, CDR2 YYEEEE. The CDR3 bases are TGTGCCAGCAGCTTGGGACTACCCAGCACAGATACGCAGAATTTT. Translating gives CASSLGLPSTDTQNF.

This clonotype was detected many times. The V gene is TRBV4-2, the J gene TRBJ1-2; no firm D call. Germline V gene lookup returns CDR1 LGHNA and CDR2 YNFKEQ. The CDR3 covers 14 residues. V was shortened by 0 bases and J by 2 bases, with 7 bases between the two germline ends. CDR3 sequence (DNA): TGTGCCAGCAGCCAAGAGGGAGGGAACTATGGCTACACCTTC. It translates to CASSQEGGNYGYTF.

With respect to this clonotype: A clone one base away is much larger, so this may be a read error. V gene TRBV2 combines with J gene TRBJ1-4; D call uncertain. Trimming pared 3 bases from V and 16 bases from J, leaving 12 bases between. Germline values: CDR1 SNHLY, CDR2 FYNNEI. The CDR3 has 11 residues. The CDR3 DNA reads TGTGCCAGCAGTGAGTTTGAAGAACCGTTTTTT. Its protein is CASSEFEEPFF.

This clonotype was observed a few times. A much more abundant neighbour one base away suggests this may be a read error. The chain links TRBV20-1 to TRBJ1-5; 7 nucleotides match TRBD1. This CDR3 has 14 residues. Germline loops: CDR1 DFQATT, CDR2 SNEGSKA (reference sequence). The CDR3 bases are TGCAGTGCACCGCGACAGGGTAGGAATCCGCCCCAGCATTTT. Protein: CSAPRQGRNPPQHF.

This clonotype was counted many times. One junction end disagrees with the germline gene, perhaps due to a read error. The V gene is TRBV7-7, the J gene TRBJ2-1; the match to TRBD2 covers 9 bases. This CDR3 is built from 15 residues. Germline V gene lookup returns CDR1 SSHAT and CDR2 FNYEAQ (reference sequence). The CDR3 loop is CASSLGGLREGEQFF. In DNA form, the CDR3 reads TGTGCTAGCAGCTTGGGCGGTCTGCGGGAGGGTGAGCAGTTCTTC.

This clonotype was found many times. The rearrangement joins TRBV20-1 to TRBJ2-7; 7 bases align to TRBD1. With V trimmed by 6 bases and J by 2 bases, 4 bases remained unmatched. Germline V CDR1 and CDR2: DFQATT, SNEGSKA (reference sequence). This CDR3 has 12 residues. As DNA, the CDR3 is TGCAGTGCGAAGACAGGGCCCTACGAGCAGTACTTC. Amino acid sequence: CSAKTGPYEQYF.

This clonotype was counted ten times or more. The genes are TRBV19 and TRBJ2-6; no definite D call. Germline V CDR1 and CDR2: LNHDA, SQIVND (reference sequence). The CDR3 consists of 16 residues. Trimming pared 5 bases from V and 4 bases from J, leaving 15 bases between. CDR3 amino acids: CASSPWAAMGANVLTF. CDR3 in DNA: TGTGCCAGTAGTCCCTGGGCGGCGATGGGGGCCAACGTCCTGACTTTC.

This clonotype was seen at least ten times. This may be a read error, as it is one base from a much larger clone. The chain links TRBV7-9 to TRBJ1-2; 8 nucleotides align to TRBD1. From germline, CDR1 is SEHNR and CDR2 FQNEAQ (reference sequence). The CDR3 covers 15 residues. The CDR3 is CASSLGAGGNYGYPF. The DNA of the CDR3 is TGTGCCAGCAGCTTAGGAGCAGGGGGCAACTATGGCTACCCCTTC.

This clonotype was seen many times. V usage is TRBV19 and J usage is TRBJ1-6; D gene unclear. The CDR3 totals 15 residues. Between the trimmed V and J ends, which lost 1 base and 6 bases, there was a span of 10 bases. Germline-derived CDR1 and CDR2 are LNHDA and SQIVND (reference sequence). The CDR3 region is CASSIGRGINSPLHF. The CDR3 DNA reads TGTGCCAGTAGTATAGGTCGAGGTATTAATTCACCCCTCCACTTT. Variable domain in full (rest from reference TRBV19 and TRBJ1-6): DGGITQSPKYLFRKEGQNVTLSCEQNLNHDAMYWYRQDPGQGLRLIYYSQIVNDFQKGDIAEGYSVSREKKESFPLTVTSAQKNPTAFYLCASSIGRGINSPLHFGNGTRLTVT.

This clonotype showed up many times. The CDR3 is CASSGNSGPGETQYF. The CDR3 nucleotides read TGTGCCAGCAGCGGCAATTCGGGTCCGGGGGAGACCCAGTACTTC. The rearrangement links TRBV7-2 to TRBJ2-5; D may be TRBD2 (5 bases). The CDR3 length is 15 residues. The germline V gene has CDR1 SGHTA and CDR2 FQGNSA. Trimming took 5 bases from V and 5 from J, leaving 18 bases between them.

This clonotype was counted ten times or more. The genes are TRBV29-1 and TRBJ2-7, with TRBD1 as a possible D gene (5 bases). CDR1 SQVTM and CDR2 ANQGSEA come from the germline V gene. This CDR3 comprises 13 residues. Trimming removed 2 bases at V and 1 base at J, with 9 bases between. CDR3 nucleotide sequence: TGCAGCGTTGAATTGGGGCAGTCCTACGAGCAGTACTTC. Protein product: CSVELGQSYEQYF.

This clonotype came up many times. V gene TRBV25-1 combines with J gene TRBJ2-4; D unclear. The CDR3 consists of 16 residues. The V and J ends lost 3 bases and 3 bases respectively, with 15 bases between them. From germline, CDR1 is MGHDK and CDR2 SYGVNS. DNA for the CDR3: TGTGCCAGCAGTGACTCAGTCCCGATTGGCAAAAACATTCAGTACTTC. Translation: CASSDSVPIGKNIQYF.

The J gene is TRBJ2-3, the V gene TRBV13, with 7 bases identical to TRBD2. The V segment lost 4 bases and the J segment 6 bases; nucleotides outside the gene matches: 7. The CDR3 loop spans 14 amino acids. The germline V gene encodes CDR1 PRHDT and CDR2 FYEKMQ (reference sequence). Written as DNA, the CDR3 is TGTGCCAGCAGCTCACGGGGGGTCTGGGATACGCAGTATTTT. It specifies CASSSRGVWDTQYF. Full variable domain (outside the CDR3, taken from reference TRBV13 and TRBJ2-3): AAGVIQSPRHLIKEKRETATLKCYPIPRHDTVYWYQQGPGQDPQFLISFYEKMQSDKGSIPDRFSAQQFSDYHSELNMSSLELGDSALYFCASSSRGVWDTQYFGPGTRLTVL.

This clonotype was seen ten or more times. This chain uses TRBV10-3 with TRBJ1-6, with D possibly being TRBD1 (5 bases). CDR3 length equals 16 residues. V was cut by 0 bases and J by 10 bases, with 16 bases left in between. The V gene's germline CDR1 is ENHRY and CDR2 SYGVKD. DNA for the CDR3: TGTGCCATCAGTGAGTCGACGGTGGGGGGAGGATCACCCCTCCACTTT. Amino acids: CAISESTVGGGSPLHF.

This clonotype was detected many times. V gene TRBV10-3 combines with J gene TRBJ2-2, with D perhaps matching TRBD1 (6 bases). V was trimmed by 4 bases and J by 3 bases, leaving 18 bases between them. In germline, CDR1 is ENHRY, CDR2 SYGVKD. This CDR3 contains 17 residues. The CDR3 region is CAISVQIQGQYTGELFF. CDR3 DNA: TGTGCCATCAGTGTACAGATACAGGGTCAGTACACCGGGGAGCTGTTTTTT.

To note about this clonotype: A single base separates this from a much larger clone, so it may be a read error. The V gene is TRBV6-5, the J gene TRBJ2-7, with D possibly matching TRBD1 (5 bases). Deletions cut 6 bases from V and 5 bases from J, with 26 bases between. This CDR3 region has 17 residues. CDR1 and CDR2 (germline): MNHEY, SVGAGI. The CDR3: CASSPPGLGAITHEQYF. The CDR3 bases are TGTGCCAGCAGCCCCCCTGGGCTAGGGGCTATTACCCACGAGCAGTACTTC.

This clonotype occurred many times. The genes are TRBV11-2 and TRBJ1-6, with D uncertain. Looked up from germline, CDR1 is SGHAT and CDR2 is FQNNGV. V lost 2 bases, J lost 11 bases, and 13 bases lay in between. The CDR3 spans 14 residues. The CDR3 DNA reads TGTGCCAGCAGCTTAAACCAGTTCGGACCACCCCTCCACTTT. It specifies CASSLNQFGPPLHF.